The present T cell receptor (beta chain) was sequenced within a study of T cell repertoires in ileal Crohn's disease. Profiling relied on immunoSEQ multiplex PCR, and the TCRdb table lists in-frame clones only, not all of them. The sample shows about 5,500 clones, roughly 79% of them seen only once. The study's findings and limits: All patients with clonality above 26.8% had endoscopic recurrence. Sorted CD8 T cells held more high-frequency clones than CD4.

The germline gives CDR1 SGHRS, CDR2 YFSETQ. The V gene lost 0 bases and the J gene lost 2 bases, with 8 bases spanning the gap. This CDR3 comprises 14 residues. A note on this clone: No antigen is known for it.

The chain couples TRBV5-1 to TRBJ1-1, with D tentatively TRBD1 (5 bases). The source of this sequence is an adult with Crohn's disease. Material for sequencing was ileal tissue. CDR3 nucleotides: TGCGCCAGCAGCTTGGGGACACTTAACACTGAAGCTTTCTTT. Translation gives CASSLGTLNTEAFF.